This record covers a single TCR beta chain. This specimen comes from a study of blood T cell repertoires in COVID-19. The CDR3 sequence is 15 residues long. CDR1 and CDR2 (germline): MNHEY, SMNVEV (reference sequence). V shed 8 bases and J 8 bases; nucleotides not matched to a gene: 13. Libraries were prepared by immunoSEQ multiplex PCR; TCRdb keeps only in-frame clonotypes and omits some of them. The sample holds 210,000 or so clones, about 88% seen once. This sequence joins TRBV27 and TRBJ2-1, with 9 bases identical to TRBD2. The sample taken for sequencing was peripheral blood. This TCR came from a woman in her forties who had recovered from COVID-19. The CDR3 loop reads CASRGSSGRRHEQFF. Written as DNA, the CDR3 is TGTGCCAGCCGGGGGTCGAGCGGGAGGAGACATGAGCAGTTCTTC.